This TCR beta chain was obtained from a study of identical twins. Carrying unique molecular identifiers, the cDNA also gained a universal primer site through template switching. Via MiXCR, TCRdb re-called the 5' RACE reads, giving one row per CDR3 protein. This table has approximately 140,000 distinct CDR3 sequences, 3% to 4.5% appearing once. There are many counts of this clonotype. The sequence derives from a man younger than 35 in good health. Material for sequencing was memory T cells sorted from blood.

CDR3 amino acids: CASTAYGGPNYGYTF. As DNA, the CDR3 is TGTGCCAGCACCGCTTACGGGGGGCCTAACTATGGCTACACCTTC. This chain connects TRBV7-2 to TRBJ1-2; weak D call: TRBD1 (6 bases). Germline CDR1 is SGHTA and CDR2 is FQGNSA. With 7 bases removed from V and 0 bases from J, the gap between germline ends came to 15 bases. The CDR3 is 15 amino acids.